This T cell receptor (beta chain) was sequenced for a study of T-cell reconstitution after alpha-beta-depleted transplantation in children. V lost 3 bases to trimming and J lost 0 bases, with 9 bases between them. The CDR3 is 15 amino acids. The germline V gene has CDR1 LNHDA and CDR2 SQIVND (reference sequence). General study points: Where some patients showed high TCRbeta diversity at day 60, it came from recipient T cells and thymic progenitors that had survived. From newly produced T cells came most of the T-cell counts and diversity one year after transplant. Expanded graft clones numbering several hundred reportedly gave rise to alpha-beta T cells about two months after transplant.

A TCRbeta library incorporating unique molecular identifiers was prepared. TCRdb passed the PCR reads through MiXCR, listing each CDR3 protein once. The sample contains over 450,000 distinct CDR3 sequences, over 9.5% of which appear only once. This clonotype was counted ten times or more. Its specificity is unknown. The chain is built from TRBV19 and TRBJ2-1, with a weak D call TRBD2 (6 bases). The receptor was isolated from a child younger than 10 with inherited bone marrow failure, due to receive a stem cell transplant. Sequencing used PBMCs, obtained before TCRalphabeta/CD19-depleted stem cell transplant. The CDR3 DNA is TGTGCCAGTAGTATCCCCGGGAGCTCCTACAATGAGCAGTTCTTC. Translating gives CASSIPGSSYNEQFF.